Each of the 20 T cell receptor beta chains below was sequenced from the same sample in a study of blood T cell repertoires in COVID-19. Libraries were prepared by immunoSEQ multiplex PCR; TCRdb keeps only in-frame clonotypes and omits some of them. Of 100,000 to 150,000 clones in the sample, 92% are singletons; the top ten hold around 1.9%. Sequenced: peripheral blood. These receptor sequences come from a man in his fifties or sixties with COVID-19, enrolled during active disease.

The chain joins TRBV13 to TRBJ2-1; TRBD2 aligns across 10 bases. Germline V gene lookup returns CDR1 PRHDT and CDR2 FYEKMQ (reference sequence). V lost 1 base to trimming and J lost 9 bases; unmatched junction nucleotides: 6. The CDR3 consists of 15 residues. In DNA form, the CDR3 reads TGTGCCAGCAGCTTAGTGAGACTAGCGGGCGGTGAGCAGTTCTTC. This gives the protein CASSLVRLAGGEQFF.

The genes are TRBV7-9 and TRBJ2-7, with D perhaps TRBD2 (5 bases). V was shortened by 3 bases and J by 5 bases, with 5 bases between the two germline ends. Germline loops: CDR1 SEHNR, CDR2 FQNEAQ (reference sequence). The CDR3 loop spans 11 amino acids. The CDR3 DNA reads as TGTGCCAGCAGCTTCGGGGACGAGCAGTACTTC. It encodes CASSFGDEQYF.

The V gene is TRBV28, the J gene TRBJ1-5; 9 bases agree with TRBD1. Trimming took 6 bases from V and 9 from J; bases not matched to a gene: 9. Germline CDR1 and CDR2: MDHEN and SYDVKM. The CDR3 runs to 14 residues. CDR3: CASRPGQGRRPQHF. CDR3 nucleotide sequence: TGTGCCAGCAGGCCAGGACAGGGGCGGCGGCCCCAGCATTTT.

V is TRBV11-1 and J is TRBJ2-1; TRBD1 matches at 9 bases. V shed 5 bases, J shed 7 bases, and the junction held 6 bases outside the gene matches. Germline CDR1 is SGHAT and CDR2 is FQDESV (reference sequence). There are 14 residues in the CDR3. The CDR3 region has the DNA TGTGCCAGCAGCGCTAGACAGGGGGGAAATGAGCAGTTCTTC. It translates to CASSARQGGNEQFF.

The rearrangement joins TRBV13 to TRBJ1-6; 8 nucleotides align to TRBD1. V lost 2 bases and J lost 8; bases outside the gene matches: 8. Germline CDR1 PRHDT, CDR2 FYEKMQ (reference sequence). This CDR3 contains 16 residues. CDR3 coding DNA: TGTGCCAGCAGCTTAAACCAACAGGGGGTTCATTCACCCCTCCACTTT. It translates to CASSLNQQGVHSPLHF.

The chain couples TRBV5-1 to TRBJ2-1; possible D gene TRBD2, 5 bases. The CDR3 spans 14 residues. From germline, CDR1 is SGHRS and CDR2 YFSETQ. V was pared by 6 bases and J by 9 bases, with 19 bases between. The CDR3 loop reads CASTRLEGIVEQFF. DNA of the CDR3: TGCGCCAGCACCCGACTTGAGGGAATCGTTGAGCAGTTCTTC.

This clone was seen just once. This rearrangement joins TRBV5-1 to TRBJ2-3; TRBD2 matches 11 bases. This CDR3 has 16 amino acids. Germline CDR1 is SGHRS and CDR2 is YFSETQ. V trimming: 1 base; J trimming: 3 bases; junction bases outside the gene matches: 4. The CDR3: CASSLTSGRSTDTQYF. As DNA, the CDR3 is TGCGCCAGCAGCTTGACTAGCGGGAGATCGACAGATACGCAGTATTTT.

The rearrangement joins TRBV19 to TRBJ1-5; D gene uncertain. Germline CDR1 and CDR2: LNHDA and SQIVND (reference sequence). The V end was cut by 0 bases, the J end by 2 bases, with 11 bases between. The CDR3 spans 16 residues. This chain's CDR3 is CASSIDGREGNQPQHF. The DNA for the CDR3 is TGTGCCAGTAGTATAGATGGTAGGGAGGGCAATCAGCCCCAGCATTTT.

As for this clone: The germline gene is not matched at one end of the junction; a read error may be the cause. The chain recombines TRBV18 with TRBJ2-1, with 15 nucleotides matching TRBD2. In germline, CDR1 is KGHSH, CDR2 LQKENI. The CDR3 has 18 residues. DNA for the CDR3: TGTTCCAGCTCAACCGGGACTAGCGGGAGGAGCTCCTACAATGAGCAGTTCTTC. Amino acids: CSSSTGTSGRSSYNEQFF.

CDR3 bases: TGCAGCGTGGCAGGGGGCGCAGGGGATTCACCCCTCCACTTT. This codes for CSVAGGAGDSPLHF. The chain recombines TRBV29-1 with TRBJ1-6; 8 bases agree with TRBD1. CDR3 size: 14 residues. Germline CDR1 reads SQVTM; CDR2 reads ANQGSEA. V lost 6 bases and J lost 8; bases outside the gene matches: 9.

This rearrangement joins TRBV28 to TRBJ2-7; TRBD1 matches at 8 bases. V trimming: 6 bases; J trimming: 5 bases; junction bases outside the gene matches: 9. This CDR3 is 14 amino acids long. CDR1 is MDHEN, CDR2 SYDVKM, per germline. CDR3 protein: CASRPDRALNEQYF. DNA for the CDR3: TGTGCCAGCAGACCGGACAGGGCTTTGAACGAGCAGTACTTC.

The rearrangement joins TRBV3-1 (or the pseudogene TRBV3-2) to TRBJ2-2, with 15 bases lining up with TRBD2. V lost 4 bases and J lost 5; bases outside the gene matches: 2. CDR1 is LGHDT, CDR2 YNNKEL, per germline (reference sequence). The CDR3 has 16 residues. CDR3 nucleotide sequence: TGTGCCAGCAGCCTCGGACTAGCGGGAGGGACCGGGGAGCTGTTTTTT. Amino acids: CASSLGLAGGTGELFF.

CDR3 DNA sequence: TGTGCCAGCAGTTACGGCCGGGGGGGAAACACCATATATTTT. Residues: CASSYGRGGNTIYF. The V gene is TRBV6-6, the J gene TRBJ1-3, with D possibly being TRBD1 (5 bases). V gave up 2 bases and J gave up 4 bases, with 9 bases separating them. Germline CDR1 MNHNY, CDR2 SVGAGI (reference sequence). This CDR3 has 14 amino acids.

The chain carries TRBV7-2 and TRBJ2-5; TRBD1 agrees at 9 bases. The CDR3 is made up of 15 amino acids. Germline CDR1 is SGHTA and CDR2 is FQGNSA. V lost 6 bases to trimming and J lost 4 bases; unmatched junction nucleotides: 9. The CDR3 DNA reads TGTGCCAGCAGAGCAAACAGGGGGCGCAGAGAGACCCAGTACTTC. Its protein is CASRANRGRRETQYF.

This rearrangement joins TRBV5-1 to TRBJ2-1, with 7 bases that match TRBD1. V trimming: 5 bases; J trimming: 2 bases; junction bases outside the gene matches: 4. Germline V gene sequence: CDR1 SGHRS, CDR2 YFSETQ. CDR3 length: 14 amino acids. The CDR3 nucleotides read TGCGCCAGCAGACGACAGGGCCCCTACAATGAGCAGTTCTTC. Translating gives CASRRQGPYNEQFF.

The chain joins TRBV28 to TRBJ2-3; tentative D call: TRBD2 (5 bases). The germline gives CDR1 MDHEN, CDR2 SYDVKM. V shed 5 bases and J shed 11 bases, with 11 bases lying between them. The CDR3 is made up of 11 amino acids. The CDR3 loop reads CASSPRAGQYF. As DNA, the CDR3 is TGTGCCAGCAGTCCTCGGGCGGGGCAGTATTTT.

The chain is built from TRBV7-6 and TRBJ1-6; maybe TRBD1 (5 bases). The CDR3 contains 15 residues. CDR1 SGHVS and CDR2 FNYEAQ come from the germline V gene. The germline V and J ends were trimmed by 5 bases and 7 bases, with 15 bases remaining between them. The CDR3: CASSLRRDLNSPLHF. CDR3 DNA: TGTGCCAGCAGCCTCCGCCGGGACTTAAATTCACCCCTCCACTTT.

V gene TRBV18 combines with J gene TRBJ2-4; no clear D gene. Germline lookup yields CDR1 KGHSH and CDR2 LQKENI. Trimming shortened V by 2 bases and J by 0 bases, and 5 bases separated the two germline ends. This CDR3 region has 14 residues. The CDR3 here is CASSPGLAKNIQYF. CDR3 bases: TGTGCCAGCTCACCAGGGCTAGCCAAAAACATTCAGTACTTC.

The chain links TRBV6-6 to TRBJ2-7; 7 positions match TRBD1. This CDR3 is built from 16 residues. Germline V gives CDR1 MNHNY, CDR2 SVGAGI (reference sequence). The ends lost 0 bases at V and 3 bases at J; junction bases unmatched: 8. The CDR3: CASSYSSPGGNYEQYF. Here the CDR3 DNA reads TGTGCCAGCAGTTACTCGAGTCCAGGGGGAAACTACGAGCAGTACTTC.

J is TRBJ2-1 and V is TRBV5-5; TRBD2 agrees at 12 bases. Germline-derived CDR1 and CDR2 are SGHKS and YYEKEE (reference sequence). V was pared by 4 bases and J by 7 bases, with 6 bases of the junction left unmatched. This CDR3 comprises 15 residues. The CDR3 DNA sequence: TGTGCCAGCAGCCCGACTAGCGGGAGTAGGAATGAGCAGTTCTTC. Translated: CASSPTSGSRNEQFF.